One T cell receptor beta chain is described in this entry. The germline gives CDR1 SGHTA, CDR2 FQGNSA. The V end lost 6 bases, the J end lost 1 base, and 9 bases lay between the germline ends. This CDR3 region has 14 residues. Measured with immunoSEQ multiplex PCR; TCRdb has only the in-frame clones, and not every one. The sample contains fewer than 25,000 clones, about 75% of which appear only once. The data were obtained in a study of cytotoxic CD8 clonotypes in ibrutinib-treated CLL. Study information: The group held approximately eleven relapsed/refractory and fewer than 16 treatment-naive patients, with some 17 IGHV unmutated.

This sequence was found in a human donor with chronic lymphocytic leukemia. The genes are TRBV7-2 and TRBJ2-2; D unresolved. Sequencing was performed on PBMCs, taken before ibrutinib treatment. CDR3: CASSGPLNTGELFF. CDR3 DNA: TGTGCCAGCAGTGGACCGCTGAACACCGGGGAGCTGTTTTTT.